A selection of T cell receptor beta chains follows, all from one sample in a study of OX40 agonist ivuxolimab in advanced cancers. Using immunoSEQ multiplex PCR, the repertoire was profiled, and TCRdb retains in-frame clones only, with some absent. Among about 48,000 clones listed, around 89% were seen once. This material consisted of CD4+ or CD8+ T cells sorted from blood, taken in a trial of the OX40 agonist ivuxolimab. The receptor set was obtained from an adult with an advanced solid tumor such as melanoma, head and neck, liver or kidney cancer. Each CDR3 is given with its conserved first and last residue. The D gene is left open where the match is weak. Some rows have no size entry. The others give once, few or many, or a class for an expanded clone.

j_call,v_call,d_call,clone_size,cdr3_nt,cdr3_aa
TRBJ2-7,TRBV5-4,.,once,TGTGCCAGCAGCTTGGGGGGGAGCTCCTACGAGCAGTACTTC,CASSLGGSSYEQYF
TRBJ2-7,TRBV10-3,TRBD1,.,TGTGCCATCAGGACAGGGGAGGACGAGCAGTACTTC,CAIRTGEDEQYF
TRBJ1-1,TRBV19,TRBD1,.,TGTGCCAGTATCCAGGGGGGCACTGAAGCTTTCTTT,CASIQGGTEAFF
TRBJ1-1,TRBV11-1,.,.,TGTGCCAGCAGCTTAGCGCCATCGAACACTGAAGCTTTCTTT,CASSLAPSNTEAFF
TRBJ2-6,TRBV6-1,.,.,TGTGCCAGCAGTGCCTCGAGGGAAGCTACCTCTGGGGCCAACGTCCTGACTTTC,CASSASREATSGANVLTF
TRBJ2-3,TRBV13,.,.,TGTGCCAGCAGCGCCAGACTAGATGATACGCAGTATTTT,CASSARLDDTQYF
TRBJ1-1,TRBV30,.,.,TGTGCCTGGCAATTGGATGGACCCATGAACACTGAAGCTTTCTTT,CAWQLDGPMNTEAFF
TRBJ2-7,TRBV27,.,.,TGTGCCAGCAGTTCCCTCGCTAGCGCTCTCTCCTACGAGCAGTACTTC,CASSSLASALSYEQYF
TRBJ1-3,TRBV2,.,.,TGTGCCAGCACTGACATGGGAAACACCATATATTTT,CASTDMGNTIYF
TRBJ2-7,TRBV7-8,.,.,TGTGCCAGCAGCTTAGAGGGGCAGGCTTGGGGGAGTTTCTACGAGCAGTACTTC,CASSLEGQAWGSFYEQYF
TRBJ1-2,TRBV29-1,.,few,TGCAGCGTTGTCTTAGAGTCCTATGGCTACACCTTC,CSVVLESYGYTF
TRBJ2-7,TRBV7-9,.,.,TGTGCCAGCAGCCTTAGTGGGGCAAAAAGCTCCTACGAGCAGTACTTC,CASSLSGAKSSYEQYF
TRBJ2-7,TRBV27,.,.,TGTGCCAGCCATAGCCGGGAGAGCCCCTACGAGCAGTACTTC,CASHSRESPYEQYF
TRBJ2-5,TRBV4-1,.,.,TGCGCCAGCAGCCGCGCGTTGGGGCTAGCAGAGACCCAGTACTTC,CASSRALGLAETQYF
TRBJ2-3,TRBV10-2,TRBD2,.,TGCGCCAGCAGTTTAGCGGGAGGGACAGATACGCAGTATTTT,CASSLAGGTDTQYF
TRBJ2-3,TRBV7-8,TRBD2,.,TGTGCCAGCAGCTCTACCGCAGGACTAGCGGGCACAGATACGCAGTATTTT,CASSSTAGLAGTDTQYF
TRBJ2-5,TRBV21-1,.,.,TGTGCCAGCAGCAAAGATGGCGGGGGGGAATGGGGCCATCGGGAGACCCAGTACTTC,CASSKDGGGEWGHRETQYF
TRBJ2-1,TRBV7-7,.,.,TGTGCCAGCAGCTTGTTGGGAGGGGGCAATGAGCAGTTCTTC,CASSLLGGGNEQFF
TRBJ2-7,TRBV19,.,.,TGTGCCAGTAGTATAGGGTCAAGGGGTTTCGACTACGAGCAGTACTTC,CASSIGSRGFDYEQYF
TRBJ1-1,TRBV11-2,.,once,TGTGCCAGCAGCTCCGGGGACGGCGGTTGGGGCACTGAAGCTTTCTTT,CASSSGDGGWGTEAFF
TRBJ2-7,TRBV7-9,TRBD1,.,TGTGCCAGCAGCCCCCCGCAGGACAGGGGACCAACTTCCTACGAGCAGTACTTC,CASSPPQDRGPTSYEQYF
TRBJ2-1,TRBV30,TRBD2,.,TGTGCCTGCCTGCTAGCGGTTCGTCTCAATGAGCAGTTCTTC,CACLLAVRLNEQFF
TRBJ2-1,TRBV10-2,TRBD2,.,TGCGCCAGCAGTGATGCTAGCGGGGGGAACTACAATGAGCAGTTCTTC,CASSDASGGNYNEQFF
TRBJ2-3,TRBV4-1,TRBD2,.,TGCGCCAGCAGCCAAGTGGGACTAGCGGGAACAGATACGCAGTATTTT,CASSQVGLAGTDTQYF
TRBJ1-1,TRBV9,.,.,TGTGCCAGCAGCGTAGGAGGGGGACTAGACACTGAAGCTTTCTTT,CASSVGGGLDTEAFF
TRBJ1-4,TRBV2,TRBD1,.,TGTGCCAGACAGGGGGCCGAAAAACTGTTTTTT,CARQGAEKLFF
TRBJ2-1,TRBV6-1,.,.,TGTGCCAGCAGTGAAGTGGGGGGGGCTGGCAATGAGCAGTTCTTC,CASSEVGGAGNEQFF
TRBJ2-7,TRBV4-2,TRBD1,.,TGTGCCAGCAGCTCTGGACAGGGAATTGACGAGCAGTACTTC,CASSSGQGIDEQYF
TRBJ2-7,TRBV4-1,.,.,TGCGCCAGCAGCCAAGGACTCTCCTACGAGCAGTACTTC,CASSQGLSYEQYF
TRBJ2-1,TRBV19,TRBD2,.,TGTGCCAGTAGACTAGCGGGGGCGTCCTACAATGAGCAGTTCTTC,CASRLAGASYNEQFF
TRBJ2-7,TRBV7-9,.,.,TGTGCCAGCAGCCCAAAGACAGGATGGGATTTCGGGCAGTACTTC,CASSPKTGWDFGQYF
TRBJ2-5,TRBV18,TRBD1,few,TGTGCCAGCTCACCAGACAGGGGGACCGACCAAGAGACCCAGTACTTC,CASSPDRGTDQETQYF
TRBJ2-5,TRBV19,.,.,TGTGCCAGTAGCACTGGGGACTTAAAAGAGACCCAGTACTTC,CASSTGDLKETQYF
TRBJ2-5,TRBV28,.,.,TGTGCCAGCAGTTTGGGGCGTTTACTGGGCGACGAAGAGACCCAGTACTTC,CASSLGRLLGDEETQYF
TRBJ2-5,TRBV4-1,TRBD2,once,TGCGCCAGCACACCGGGACTAGCGGGGGGGCTAGTTGAGACCCAGTACTTC,CASTPGLAGGLVETQYF
TRBJ1-2,TRBV19,.,few,TGTGCCAGTAGTATGGGGACGGGACATGGCTACACCTTC,CASSMGTGHGYTF